The present T cell receptor (beta chain) was sequenced within a study of shared clonotypes between healthy human individuals (dated by TCRdb to the early 2020s). For the wider study: A few men and two women, aged 18 to 49 years, made up the cohort. For each donor, CD4 naive and CD4 memory were each run on three plates, CD8 naive on two plates, and CD8 memory on one plate. To estimate repertoire size and how much clonotypes are shared between individuals, the study performed deep sequencing of blood TCR repertoires from five healthy adults. Libraries were prepared and TCR repertoires were sequenced by different laboratories using diverse techniques, in order to increase sequencing depth and limit assay-specific biases. Between about 0.85 and 10 billion PBMCs per donor were obtained by leukapheresis.

The paper as a whole reports these results and caveats: Estimated clonotype richness was generally larger for naive than for memory subsets. Based on pairwise subsampling, the degree of clonotype sharing among donors was expected to be affected by sequencing depth. Incomplete sequencing was indicated by rarefaction of sorted-subset datasets, despite the large sequencing depth. Across a handful of donors, about 4.5% of naive CD4, roughly 3.5% of naive CD8, around 2.1% of memory CD4, and under 0.45% of memory CD8 clonotypes were shared. Compared with non-shared clonotypes, the clonotypes found in all four sorted-subset donors had higher generation probabilities. Sampling was limited to blood, and TCR repertoires in tissue likely differ from TCR repertoires in blood. Because the study included only a small number of donors, the genetic and exposure-history diversity represented was limited.

A remark on this clone: Its specific antigen is unknown. No base quality values were provided; no much bigger clone lies one nucleotide off.

From the germline V gene, CDR1 is LGHNA and CDR2 is YSLEER. Measured from the cysteine to the phenylalanine, the CDR3 is 16 residues long. The read is trimmed to its CDR3 DNA, 48 bases read in frame from base 1. The junction carries 16 bases between V and J, which are trimmed by 1 base and 3 bases respectively. Using the deep immunoSEQ assay, TCR CDR3 regions were amplified from genomic DNA by multiplex PCR. For each cell subset, the extracted genomic DNA was distributed evenly across all wells of several immunoSEQ 96-well plates, and each plate served as one replicate. For sorted subsets, each replicate PCR was loaded with 200 to 250 ng genomic DNA, equivalent to 30,000 to 35,000 T cell genomes. Purified libraries were measured with a Qubit 3.0 fluorometer, size-checked on a Bioanalyzer 2100, and measured again with the KAPA Library Quantification kit. Each immunoSEQ 96-well plate was sequenced on its own single-read 150-cycle Illumina NextSeq 550 flow cell. The original methods were these. Because the immunoSEQ output held only junctional sequences and lacked quality scores, the filtering could not match the filtering applied to full-length reads. Sequences were annotated with PyIR, a Python wrapper for IgBLAST v1.9, and V/J genes and CDR3 were assigned using IMGT germline references. Reads with weak V/J assignments (E-value above 1e-6), missing CDR3, stop codons, out-of-frame junctions, or ambiguous translated residues were removed. V3J clonotypes were defined as sequences sharing an identical inferred V gene, J gene, and CDR3 amino acid sequence. To compute the percentage overlap between repertoires, the number of shared unique clonotypes was divided by the size of the smaller repertoire. RTK rarefaction, the Chao1 estimator, and Recon v2.1 estimates of unobserved clonotypes were used to assess repertoire richness. OLGA was used to compute generation probabilities for all TCRbeta clonotypes that the gDNA method yielded from a handful of donors. The table comes from immuneACCESS by way of TCRdb, which keeps in-frame sequences with V and J called. Part of the clones is missing from these tables; in studies checked, under half for an unresolved V gene and the rest for unknown reasons. V, J and clone size are those of that table, while D and trimming were read from the DNA. The table for this sample lists 950,000 to 1,100,000 clones; approximately 70% of them were counted only once. About 1.5% of the sample belongs to the ten largest clones.

Healthy HIV-negative adults with no recently reported acute infections or vaccinations were included as donors. Only Caucasian adults living in Nashville, Tennessee, USA were represented among the donors. Magnetic negative selection was used to enrich CD4+ T cells, after which naive cells were positively selected on CD45RA and the negative fraction became the memory subset. Blood was obtained by leukapheresis, after which PBMCs were separated by Ficoll-Histopaque density gradient centrifugation and cryopreserved in liquid nitrogen vapor phase. Analytical flow cytometry was used to check the purity and quantity of every magnetically sorted T cell population. Each sorted fraction had its genomic DNA isolated and then quantified by UV absorbance on a Nanodrop 2000c.

The sequencing sample was made of memory CD4+ T cells sorted from blood. The cell subset or site tag for this specimen amounts to: CD45RA-negative fraction. Recombination linked TRBV4-3 to TRBJ2-7, and the D gene may be TRBD2, 6 bases matching. The source of this sequence is a young man in good health. The CDR3 here reads CASSQGVRDSRYEQYF. The sequenced DNA is TGCGCCAGCAGCCAAGGGGTCCGGGACTCCCGCTACGAGCAGTACTTC.